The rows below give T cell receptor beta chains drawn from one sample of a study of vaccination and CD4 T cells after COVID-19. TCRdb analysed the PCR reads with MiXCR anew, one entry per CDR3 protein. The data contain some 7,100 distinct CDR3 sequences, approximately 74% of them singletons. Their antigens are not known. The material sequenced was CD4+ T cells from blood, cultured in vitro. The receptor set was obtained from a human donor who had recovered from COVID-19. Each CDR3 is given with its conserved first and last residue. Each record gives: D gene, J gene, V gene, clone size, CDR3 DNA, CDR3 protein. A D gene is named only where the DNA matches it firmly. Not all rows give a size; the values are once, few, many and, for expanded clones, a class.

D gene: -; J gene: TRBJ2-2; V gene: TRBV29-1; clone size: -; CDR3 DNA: TGCAGCGTTGTTAAGGGACCGAACACCGGGGAGCTGTTTTTT; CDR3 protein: CSVVKGPNTGELFF
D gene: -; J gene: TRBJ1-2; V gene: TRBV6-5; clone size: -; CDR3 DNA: TGTGCCAGCAGTTACTCACAGGCTATCTATGGCTACACCTTC; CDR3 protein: CASSYSQAIYGYTF
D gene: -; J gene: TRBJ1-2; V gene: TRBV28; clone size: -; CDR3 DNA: TGTGCCAGCAGTTTATCTTACAGGGGCTACACCTTC; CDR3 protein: CASSLSYRGYTF
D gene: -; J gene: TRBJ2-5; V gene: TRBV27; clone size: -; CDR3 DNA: TGTGCCAGCAGAGTCCAAGAGACCCAGTACTTC; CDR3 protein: CASRVQETQYF
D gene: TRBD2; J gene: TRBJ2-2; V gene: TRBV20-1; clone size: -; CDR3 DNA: TGCAGTGCCCCGCCGGGGGGTGCCTACACCGGGGAGCTGTTTTTT; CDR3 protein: CSAPPGGAYTGELFF
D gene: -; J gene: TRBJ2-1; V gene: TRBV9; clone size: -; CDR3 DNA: TGTGCCAGCAGCGAGTCCCGGAACTCCTACAATGAGCAGTTCTTC; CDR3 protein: CASSESRNSYNEQFF
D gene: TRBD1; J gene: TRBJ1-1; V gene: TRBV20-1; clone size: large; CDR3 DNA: TGCAGTGCTACGGACAGGGACACTGAAGCTTTCTTT; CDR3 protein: CSATDRDTEAFF
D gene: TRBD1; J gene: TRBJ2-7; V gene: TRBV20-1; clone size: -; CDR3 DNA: TGCAGTGCTAAGGGCGGGACAGGAATCTACGAGCAGTACTTC; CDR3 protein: CSAKGGTGIYEQYF
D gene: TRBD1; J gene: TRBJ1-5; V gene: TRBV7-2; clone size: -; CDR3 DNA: TGTGCCAGCAGCCAGGGGGGCCCAAGCAATCAGCCCCAGCATTTT; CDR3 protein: CASSQGGPSNQPQHF
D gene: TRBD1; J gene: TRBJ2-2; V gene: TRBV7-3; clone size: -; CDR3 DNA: TGTGCCAGCTCCCGGGACAGGGGAGGGGGGGAGCTGTTTTTT; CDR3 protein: CASSRDRGGGELFF
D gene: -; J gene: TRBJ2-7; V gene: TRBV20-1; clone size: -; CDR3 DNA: TGCAGTGCTAGAGGAAGCGTCAAGTACTACGAGCAGTACTTC; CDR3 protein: CSARGSVKYYEQYF
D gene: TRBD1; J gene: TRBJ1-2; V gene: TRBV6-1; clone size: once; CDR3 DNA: TGTGCCAGCATGGACAGGTTCTATGGCTACACCTTC; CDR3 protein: CASMDRFYGYTF
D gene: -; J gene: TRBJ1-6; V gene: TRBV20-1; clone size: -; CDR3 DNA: TGCAGTGCTACACCCCGGGGGGCCTATAATTCACCCCTCCACTTT; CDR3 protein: CSATPRGAYNSPLHF
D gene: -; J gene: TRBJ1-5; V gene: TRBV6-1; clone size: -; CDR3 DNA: TGTGCCAGCAGTCCCCGGGGTTCTGGCAATCAGCCCCAGCATTTT; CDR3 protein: CASSPRGSGNQPQHF
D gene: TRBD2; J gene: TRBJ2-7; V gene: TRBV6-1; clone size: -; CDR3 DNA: TGTGCCACCGGGGGGACGGACACCTACGAGCAGTACTTC; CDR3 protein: CATGGTDTYEQYF
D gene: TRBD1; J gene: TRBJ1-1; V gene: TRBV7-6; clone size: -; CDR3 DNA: TGTGCCAGCAGCCGTACAGGGGAACAGATGAACACTGAAGCTTTCTTT; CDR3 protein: CASSRTGEQMNTEAFF
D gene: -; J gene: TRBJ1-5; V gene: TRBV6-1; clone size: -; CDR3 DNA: TGTGCCAGCAGTGCCGGCCAGAGCAATCAGCCCCAGCATTTT; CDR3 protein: CASSAGQSNQPQHF
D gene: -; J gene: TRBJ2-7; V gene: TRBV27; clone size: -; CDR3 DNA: TGTGCCAGCAGTCTCCTGACAGATGGAATGTTCTACGAGCAGTACTTC; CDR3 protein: CASSLLTDGMFYEQYF
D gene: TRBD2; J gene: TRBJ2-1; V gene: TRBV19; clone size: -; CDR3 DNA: TGTGCCAGTAACGGGCCGGGACTAAAGTTCTTC; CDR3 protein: CASNGPGLKFF
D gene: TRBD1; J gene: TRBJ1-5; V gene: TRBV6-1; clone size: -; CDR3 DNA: TGTGCCAGCTACCTGACAGGGTATAGCAATCAGCCCCAGCATTTT; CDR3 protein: CASYLTGYSNQPQHF
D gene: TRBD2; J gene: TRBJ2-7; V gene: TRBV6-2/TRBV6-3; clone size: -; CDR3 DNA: TGTGCCAGCAGTTACCGCCGGGGGGTCTACGAGCAGTACTTC; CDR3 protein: CASSYRRGVYEQYF
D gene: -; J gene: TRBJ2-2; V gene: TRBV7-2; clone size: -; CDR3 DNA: TGTGCCAGCAGCTTTTCGAACAGGGTCACCGGGGAGCTGTTTTTT; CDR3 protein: CASSFSNRVTGELFF
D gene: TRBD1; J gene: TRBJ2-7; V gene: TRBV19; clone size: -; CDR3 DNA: TGTGCCAGTAGTAACCTCAGGGGGCGCAGGGGCGAGCAGTACTTC; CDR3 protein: CASSNLRGRRGEQYF